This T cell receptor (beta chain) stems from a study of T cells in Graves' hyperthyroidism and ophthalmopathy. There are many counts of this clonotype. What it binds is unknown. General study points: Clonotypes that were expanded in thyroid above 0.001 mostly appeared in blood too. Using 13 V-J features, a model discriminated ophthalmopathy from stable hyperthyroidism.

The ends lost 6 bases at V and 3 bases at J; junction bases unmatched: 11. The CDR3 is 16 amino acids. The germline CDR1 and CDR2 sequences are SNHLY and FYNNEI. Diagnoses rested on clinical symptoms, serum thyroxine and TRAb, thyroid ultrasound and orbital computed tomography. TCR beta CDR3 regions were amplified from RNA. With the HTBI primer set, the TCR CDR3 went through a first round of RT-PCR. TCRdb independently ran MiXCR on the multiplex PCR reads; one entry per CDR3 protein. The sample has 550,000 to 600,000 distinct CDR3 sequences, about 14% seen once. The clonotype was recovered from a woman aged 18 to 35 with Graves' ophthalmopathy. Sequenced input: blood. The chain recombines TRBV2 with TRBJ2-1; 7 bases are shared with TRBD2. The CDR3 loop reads CASSRMGRESYNEQFF. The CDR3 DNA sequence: TGTGCCAGCAGCCGCATGGGGCGGGAGAGCTACAATGAGCAGTTCTTC.